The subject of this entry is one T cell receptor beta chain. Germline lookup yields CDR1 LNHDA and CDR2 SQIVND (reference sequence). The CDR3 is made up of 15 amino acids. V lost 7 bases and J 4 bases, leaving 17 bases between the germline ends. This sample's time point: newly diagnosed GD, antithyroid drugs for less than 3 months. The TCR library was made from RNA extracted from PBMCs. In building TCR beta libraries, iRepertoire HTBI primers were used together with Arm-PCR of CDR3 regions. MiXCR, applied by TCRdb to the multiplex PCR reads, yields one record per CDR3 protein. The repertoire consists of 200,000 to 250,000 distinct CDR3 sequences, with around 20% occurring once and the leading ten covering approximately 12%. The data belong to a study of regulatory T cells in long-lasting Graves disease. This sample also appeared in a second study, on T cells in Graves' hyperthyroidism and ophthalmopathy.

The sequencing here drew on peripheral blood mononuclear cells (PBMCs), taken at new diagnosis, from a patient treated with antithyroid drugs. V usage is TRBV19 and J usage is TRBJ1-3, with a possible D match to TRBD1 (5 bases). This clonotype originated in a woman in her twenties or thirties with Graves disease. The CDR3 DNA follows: TGTGCCAGTACACCGGGGCCTTGGGGCGGAAACACCATATATTTT. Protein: CASTPGPWGGNTIYF. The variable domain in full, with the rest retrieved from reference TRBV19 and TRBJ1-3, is DGGITQSPKYLFRKEGQNVTLSCEQNLNHDAMYWYRQDPGQGLRLIYYSQIVNDFQKGDIAEGYSVSREKKESFPLTVTSAQKNPTAFYLCASTPGPWGGNTIYFGEGSWLTVV.